This entry features one TCR beta chain sequence. The antigen is not known. The sample contains more than one DNA sequence encoding this CDR3. The germline V gene has CDR1 GTSNPN and CDR2 SVGIG (reference sequence). The V end lost 4 bases, the J end lost 5 bases, and 11 bases lay between the germline ends. The CDR3 covers 12 residues. Expressed TCRB transcripts were sequenced after all isolated RNA was converted to cDNA. Generated by immunoSEQ multiplex PCR, the TCRdb table keeps only in-frame clones and is missing some. Of about 260,000 clones in the sample, around 24% are singletons; the top ten hold 0.012%. The data belong to a study of beta chain features in type 1 diabetes. General study findings and limits: Within each of all four CD4+ subsets, Type 1 diabetes patients had TCRB CDR3s that were moderately but significantly shorter.

Sorted CD4+ subsets: naive, central memory, regulatory, stem cell-like memory (CD45RO/CCR7/CD25/CD127/CD95/CD27 panel). The sequence was obtained from a young woman with type 1 diabetes. The chain recombines TRBV30 with TRBJ2-5; TRBD2 is a possible D gene (5 bases). Sequences were obtained from naive CD4+ T cells from blood. The CDR3 nucleotides read TGTGCCTGGACTACGGGGTCGGAGACCCAGTACTTC. Protein: CAWTTGSETQYF.